This TCR beta chain is drawn from a study of blood T cell repertoires in COVID-19. The germline V gene has CDR1 SGDLS and CDR2 YYNGEE. This CDR3 is 14 amino acids long. Trimming cost V 0 bases and J 3 bases, with 10 bases left between them. This clone was seen only a few times. Sequencing was performed with immunoSEQ multiplex PCR; in TCRdb, only in-frame clones are kept and a portion is missing. The sample has 340,000 or so clones, roughly 91% seen once. V usage is TRBV9 and J usage is TRBJ2-7, with D possibly being TRBD1 (5 bases). The TCR was taken from a man in his forties or fifties with active or convalescent COVID-19. The sample consisted of peripheral blood. The CDR3 here is CASSVAGQGYEQYF. CDR3 nucleotide sequence: TGTGCCAGCAGCGTAGCCGGTCAGGGCTACGAGCAGTACTTC.